This record looks at one T cell receptor (beta chain) sequence and its context. Its antigen is not known. This PCR relied on a set of 60 Vbeta primers and 13 Jbeta primers. Profiled with immunoSEQ multiplex PCR; TCRdb holds only in-frame clones, not every one. This sample has some 150,000 clones; 80% occur once, and the top ten carry about a tenth. The data were obtained in a study of cytomegalovirus exposure and HLA in healthy donors. The overall study: Assignment to the Caucasian-associated ancestry cluster applied to approximately 80% of the approximately 420 genotyped donors. Notes on the study in general: Most TCR sequences were seen very rarely across donors, but some public TCRs occurred in many.

In germline, CDR1 is LNHDA, CDR2 SQIVND (reference sequence). J was trimmed by 4 bases and V by 1 base; bases with no gene match: 2. This CDR3 has 15 residues. The chain joins TRBV19 to TRBJ2-1; 9 bases map to TRBD2. This sequence originates from a man between 18 and 29 years old in good health and CMV-seropositive. Sample: PBMCs. The CDR3 DNA reads TGTGCCAGTAGTATAGGACTAGCGGAATACAATGAGCAGTTCTTC. Translating gives CASSIGLAEYNEQFF. The whole variable domain, remainder taken from reference TRBV19 and TRBJ2-1, is DGGITQSPKYLFRKEGQNVTLSCEQNLNHDAMYWYRQDPGQGLRLIYYSQIVNDFQKGDIAEGYSVSREKKESFPLTVTSAQKNPTAFYLCASSIGLAEYNEQFFGPGTRLTVL.